The present entry profiles one TCR beta chain with its context. Its antigen remains unknown. This sample was included in a study of identical twins. Study-wide points: It was out-of-frame TCR alpha sharing in monozygotic twins that models underestimated. Clonotypes of the beta chain that were abundant in cord blood carried fewer insertions (memory repertoires showed none).

Germline V gene data show CDR1 as DFQATT and CDR2 as SNEGSKA (reference sequence). The CDR3 consists of 13 residues. TCRdb redid the calling of the 5' RACE reads with MiXCR, one entry per CDR3 protein. Here the sample spans more than 1.5 million distinct CDR3 sequences, around 33% being singletons. The sample taken for sequencing was cord blood. This chain joins TRBV20-1 and TRBJ2-7; 8 bases match TRBD1. The receptor was isolated from a newborn girl in good health. The CDR3, as DNA: TGCAGCGCCCCGACCAGGGGGCTCGGGGAGCAGTACTTC. Protein: CSAPTRGLGEQYF.